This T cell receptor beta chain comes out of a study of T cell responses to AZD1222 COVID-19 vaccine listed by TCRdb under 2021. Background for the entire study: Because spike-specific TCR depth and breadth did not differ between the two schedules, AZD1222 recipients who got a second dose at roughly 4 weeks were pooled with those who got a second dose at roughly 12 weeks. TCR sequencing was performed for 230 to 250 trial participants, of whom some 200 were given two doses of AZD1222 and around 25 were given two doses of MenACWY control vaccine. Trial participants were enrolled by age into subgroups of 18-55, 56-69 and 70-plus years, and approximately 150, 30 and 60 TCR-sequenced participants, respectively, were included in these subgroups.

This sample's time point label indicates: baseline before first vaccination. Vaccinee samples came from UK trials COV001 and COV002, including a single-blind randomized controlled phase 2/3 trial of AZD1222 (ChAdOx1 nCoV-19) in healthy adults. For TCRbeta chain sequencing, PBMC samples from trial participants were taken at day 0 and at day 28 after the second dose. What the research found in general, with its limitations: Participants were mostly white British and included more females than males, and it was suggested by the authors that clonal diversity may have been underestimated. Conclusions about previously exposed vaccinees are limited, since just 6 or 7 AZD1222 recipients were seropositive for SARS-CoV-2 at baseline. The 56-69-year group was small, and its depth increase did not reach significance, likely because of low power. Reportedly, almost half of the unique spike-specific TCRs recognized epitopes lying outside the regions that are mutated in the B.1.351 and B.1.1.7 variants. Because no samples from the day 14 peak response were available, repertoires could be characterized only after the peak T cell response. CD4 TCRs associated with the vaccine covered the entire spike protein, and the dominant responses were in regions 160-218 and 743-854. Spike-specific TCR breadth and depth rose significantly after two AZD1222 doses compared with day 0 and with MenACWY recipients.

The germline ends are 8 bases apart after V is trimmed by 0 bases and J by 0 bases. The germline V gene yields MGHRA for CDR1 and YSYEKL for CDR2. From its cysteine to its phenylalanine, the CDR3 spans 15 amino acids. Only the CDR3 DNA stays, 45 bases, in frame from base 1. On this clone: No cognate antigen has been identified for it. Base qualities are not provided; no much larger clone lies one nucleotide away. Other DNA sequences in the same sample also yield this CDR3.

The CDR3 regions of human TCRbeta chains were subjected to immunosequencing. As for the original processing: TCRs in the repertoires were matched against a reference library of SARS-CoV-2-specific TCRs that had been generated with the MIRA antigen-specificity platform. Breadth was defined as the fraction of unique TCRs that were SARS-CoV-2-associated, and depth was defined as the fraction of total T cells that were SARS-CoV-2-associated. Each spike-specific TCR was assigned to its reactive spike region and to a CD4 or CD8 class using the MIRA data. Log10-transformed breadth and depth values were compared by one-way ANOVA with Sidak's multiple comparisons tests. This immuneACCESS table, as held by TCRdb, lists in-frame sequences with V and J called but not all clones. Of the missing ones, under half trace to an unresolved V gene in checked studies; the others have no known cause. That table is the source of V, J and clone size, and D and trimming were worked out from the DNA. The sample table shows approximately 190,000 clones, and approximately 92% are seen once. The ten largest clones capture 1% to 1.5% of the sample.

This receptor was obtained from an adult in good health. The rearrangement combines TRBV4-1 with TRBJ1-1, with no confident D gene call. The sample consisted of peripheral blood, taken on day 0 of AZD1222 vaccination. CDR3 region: CASSQEGALNTEAFF. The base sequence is TGCGCCAGCAGCCAAGAGGGAGCATTGAACACTGAAGCTTTCTTT.